This TCR beta chain was identified in a study of T cells in Graves' hyperthyroidism and ophthalmopathy. Study observations and caveats: Most thyroid-expanded clonotypes above 0.001 were also found in blood.

Graves' hyperthyroidism was deemed stable absent ophthalmopathy progression within 18 months. Hyperthyroidism, newly diagnosed and lasting under 2 months, affected patients aged 18 to 65. Fresh peripheral blood, about 9.6 ml, yielded the PBMCs. This clonotype was seen many times. What it binds is unknown. Researchers amplified the TCR beta CDR3 regions from RNA transcripts. The TCR CDR3 was amplified in a first-round RT-PCR using the HTBI primer set. TCRdb recomputed calls from the multiplex PCR reads with MiXCR, one row per CDR3 protein. The sample lists hundreds of thousands of distinct CDR3 sequences; around 14% were seen once. Germline CDR1 is DFQATT and CDR2 is SNEGSKA (reference sequence). The V end was cut by 5 bases, the J end by 9 bases, with 17 bases between. The length of the CDR3 is 14 residues.

The gene calls are TRBV20-1 and TRBJ1-6; tentative D call: TRBD1 (6 bases). This clonotype originated in a woman under 40 with Graves' hyperthyroidism. Input material: blood. The CDR3 loop is CSASRQEDSSPLHF. In nucleotides, the CDR3 is TGCAGTGCTTCAAGACAGGAGGATTCTTCACCCCTCCACTTT.